The 22 T cell receptor beta chains below all came from one sample that was sequenced in a study of T-cell memory formation after mild COVID-19. TCRdb re-analysed the 5' RACE reads in MiXCR, keeping a single row per CDR3 protein. The data contain hundreds of thousands of distinct CDR3 sequences, roughly an eighth of them seen just once; the ten biggest clones take up roughly 22%. Sequenced material: PBMCs or a T cell subset sorted from them (not recorded which). The receptors shown here come from a man between 18 and 35 years old who had mild COVID-19 (a few samples of this study predate the infection). Cell type and time point are not known.

This clonotype was counted at least ten times. This rearrangement joins TRBV6-2 or TRBV6-3 to TRBJ1-5; D gene unclear. Trimming took 2 bases from V and 7 from J, leaving 9 bases between them. In germline, CDR1 is MNHEY, CDR2 SVGEGT. CDR3 length: 13 amino acids. The CDR3 loop reads CASSYRVGQPQHF. The CDR3 nucleotides read TGTGCCAGCAGTTACAGGGTGGGGCAGCCCCAGCATTTT.

This clonotype was detected only a few times. This chain links TRBV7-2 with TRBJ2-5; 7 bases agree with TRBD2. The CDR3 has 14 residues. J gave up 3 bases and V 4 bases, and 5 bases lay outside the gene matches. CDR1 is SGHTA, CDR2 FQGNSA, per germline. In DNA form, the CDR3 reads TGTGCCAGCAGCTCTGTGGGGGGGGAAGAGACCCAGTACTTC. Translating it yields CASSSVGGEETQYF.

Many counts were recorded for this clonotype. The chain employs TRBV18 and TRBJ2-5, with D unresolved. The CDR3 runs to 14 residues. The germline V gene has CDR1 KGHSH and CDR2 LQKENI. V lost 2 bases, J lost 2 bases, and 9 bases lay in between. The CDR3 DNA reads as TGTGCCAGCTCACCAAGTACCGCACAAGAGACCCAGTACTTC. It encodes CASSPSTAQETQYF.

V gene TRBV21-1 combines with J gene TRBJ2-7; the tabulated D call, TRBD2, remains unverified against the DNA. TRBV21-1 corresponds to a pseudogene. CDR3 size: 17 residues. CDR3 nucleotides: TGTGCCAGCAGCAAAGCCGGGCAGGGTCCTAGCTCCTACGAGCAGTACGTC. Translating it yields CASSKAGQGPSSYEQYV.

The V and J genes are TRBV3-1 and TRBJ1-2; no definite D call. V lost 0 bases and J 0 bases, leaving 17 bases between the germline ends. In germline, CDR1 is LGHDT, CDR2 YNNKEL (reference sequence). This CDR3 is built from 18 residues. The CDR3 reads CASSQDRFGHLANYGYTF. As DNA, the CDR3 is TGTGCCAGCAGCCAAGATCGTTTCGGCCACCTAGCTAACTATGGCTACACCTTC.

The J gene is TRBJ1-2, the V gene TRBV4-1; D might be TRBD1 (6 bases). The CDR3 has 15 amino acids. The germline gives CDR1 MGHRA, CDR2 YSYEKL. V shed 4 bases and J shed 7 bases, with 19 bases lying between them. In nucleotides, the CDR3 is TGCGCCAGCAGCCCCGACAGGCGGCTTATATTTGGCTACACCTTC. It codes for CASSPDRRLIFGYTF.

This clonotype was recorded a few times. A junction boundary mismatches the germline segment, possibly from a read error. The CDR3 spells CASRLMTNSYEQYF. In nucleotides, the CDR3 is TGTGCCAGCCGTTTGATGACTAATTCCTACGAGCAGTACTTC. The chain is built from TRBV27 and TRBJ2-7; a weak D match, TRBD2 (5 bases). This CDR3 region has 14 residues. Germline CDR1 is MNHEY and CDR2 is SMNVEV (reference sequence).

The gene calls are TRBV5-1 and TRBJ2-3; TRBD2 is a possible D gene (7 bases). The length of the CDR3 is 13 residues. CDR1 is SGHRS and CDR2 is YFSETQ in the germline V gene. Trimming took off 4 bases at V and 6 bases at J, with 12 bases between the two ends. The CDR3 coding sequence is TGCGCCAGCAGCGGAAAGGGGGGGGATACGCAGTATTTT. It is translated as CASSGKGGDTQYF.

This clonotype was seen only a few times. The chain joins TRBV24-1 to TRBJ2-1, with 8 bases lining up with TRBD2. CDR3 length: 13 amino acids. Unmatched junction bases numbered 2, after V lost 5 bases and J lost 6 bases. Germline CDR1 and CDR2: KGHDR and SFDVKD. DNA for the CDR3: TGTGCCACCAGTGCCGGGACTAGCAATGAGCAGTTCTTC. Amino acids: CATSAGTSNEQFF.

This clonotype has a count of ten or more. The rearrangement uses TRBV5-1 and TRBJ1-6, with D unclear. The CDR3 extends over 15 amino acids. V shed 0 bases and J shed 5 bases, with 9 bases lying between them. Germline V gene sequence: CDR1 SGHRS, CDR2 YFSETQ. CDR3 DNA: TGCGCCAGCAGCTTGGACCGGGCCCATAATTCACCCCTCCACTTT. Encoded protein: CASSLDRAHNSPLHF.

There are a few counts of this clonotype. V is TRBV6-5 and J is TRBJ1-3; D gene uncertain. Germline CDR1 reads MNHEY; CDR2 reads SVGAGI. This CDR3 is built from 15 residues. V lost 0 bases and J 2 bases, leaving 8 bases between the germline ends. The CDR3 protein is CASSYSTGTGNTIYF. DNA of the CDR3: TGTGCCAGCAGTTACTCAACGGGGACTGGAAACACCATATATTTT.

On this clonotype itself: A much bigger clone sits one base away, suggesting this may be a read error. Lacking the conserved final phenylalanine or tryptophan, this CDR3 likely reflects a read error. This chain links TRBV5-1 with TRBJ2-5; D remains ambiguous. The germline V gene encodes CDR1 SGHRS and CDR2 YFSETQ. The CDR3 extends over 13 amino acids. V shed 4 bases and J shed 0 bases, with 7 bases lying between them. The CDR3 DNA reads as TGCGCCAGCAGCCTGACAAACCAAGAGACCCAGTACCTC. Protein: CASSLTNQETQYL.

The chain uses TRBV4-3 and TRBJ1-4; D is undetermined. The CDR3 totals 15 residues. From germline, CDR1 is LGHNA and CDR2 YSLEER. Between the trimmed V and J ends, which lost 0 bases and 3 bases, there was a span of 8 bases. The CDR3 coding sequence is TGCGCCAGCAGCCAAGATCTGGGAGCTAATGAAAAACTGTTTTTT. It codes for CASSQDLGANEKLFF.

The V gene is TRBV24-1, the J gene TRBJ2-1, with TRBD1 matching over 9 bases. Germline CDR1 and CDR2: KGHDR and SFDVKD. The V gene end was trimmed by 9 bases and the J gene end by 10 bases; junction bases not matched to a gene: 12. This CDR3 has 14 residues. CDR3 nucleotides: TGTGCCACCGGCCTGGGACAGGGAGTCGGCGAGCAGTTCTTC. This sequence encodes CATGLGQGVGEQFF.

The V gene is TRBV7-9, the J gene TRBJ2-4; TRBD2 matches at 8 bases. Looked up from germline, CDR1 is SEHNR and CDR2 is FQNEAQ (reference sequence). Germline trimming cut 3 bases from V and 8 bases from J; bases unmatched to any gene: 9. The CDR3 is 15 amino acids. The DNA for the CDR3 is TGTGCCAGCAGCTTTAGCGGGGTTAGCCAGGACATTCAGTACTTC. It is translated as CASSFSGVSQDIQYF.

This clonotype came up once. This chain links TRBV27 with TRBJ1-5; no clear D. There are 14 residues in the CDR3. The germline V gene has CDR1 MNHEY and CDR2 SMNVEV (reference sequence). Trimming cost V 2 bases and J 3 bases, with 8 bases left between them. CDR3 protein: CASSLVQNNQPQHF. Written as DNA, the CDR3 is TGTGCCAGCAGTTTAGTCCAGAACAATCAGCCCCAGCATTTT.

This clonotype was recorded at least ten times. The chain links TRBV18 to TRBJ2-4; no clear D gene. Trimming pared 0 bases from V and 0 bases from J, leaving 12 bases between. The CDR3 contains 17 residues. CDR1 is KGHSH, CDR2 LQKENI, per germline. In DNA form, the CDR3 reads TGTGCCAGCTCACCACCGGGCCCACAAGTAGCCAAAAACATTCAGTACTTC. It specifies CASSPPGPQVAKNIQYF.

The V gene is TRBV6-5, the J gene TRBJ2-7; no reliable D call. The CDR3 has 8 amino acids. CDR1 MNHEY and CDR2 SVGAGI come from the germline V gene. The CDR3 spells CFHYEQYF. The CDR3 region has the DNA TGTTTCCACTACGAGCAGTACTTC.

This clonotype was detected a few times. CDR3 in amino acids: CSASSIQVKNIQYF. The CDR3 region has the DNA TGCAGTGCTAGTTCTATTCAGGTCAAAAACATTCAGTACTTC. The chain couples TRBV20-1 to TRBJ2-4, with no clear D. The CDR3 runs to 14 residues. Per germline, CDR1 DFQATT and CDR2 SNEGSKA (reference sequence). Trimming shortened V by 3 bases and J by 3 bases, and 12 bases separated the two germline ends.

The table lists this clonotype with a few counts. The rearrangement links TRBV7-9 to TRBJ2-5, with D maybe TRBD2 (5 bases). Germline-derived CDR1 and CDR2 are SEHNR and FQNEAQ (reference sequence). CDR3 length: 14 residues. The germline V and J ends were trimmed by 3 bases and 5 bases, with 13 bases remaining between them. The CDR3 spells CASSFPGFSETQYF. CDR3 in DNA: TGTGCCAGCAGCTTCCCGGGGTTCAGCGAGACCCAGTACTTC.

This clonotype has ten or more counts. The J gene is TRBJ1-5, the V gene TRBV7-2; D is uncertain. The CDR3 is 12 residues long. V was trimmed by 6 bases and J by 1 base, leaving 4 bases between them. Germline V gene lookup returns CDR1 SGHTA and CDR2 FQGNSA. CDR3 loop: CASSDSNQPQHF. The CDR3 region has the DNA TGTGCCAGCAGTGACAGCAATCAGCCCCAGCATTTT.

This clonotype was observed a handful of times. The rearrangement uses TRBV15 and TRBJ1-2, with D unresolved. This CDR3 has 17 amino acids. V lost 0 bases, J lost 0 bases, and 14 bases lay in between. CDR1 and CDR2 (germline): LNHNV, YYDKDF (reference sequence). CDR3 nucleotides: TGTGCCACCAGCAGAGACCCCGGGCGGTTCGCTAACTATGGCTACACCTTC. Encoded protein: CATSRDPGRFANYGYTF.